This T cell receptor beta chain appears in the sequencing data of a study of blood T cell repertoires in COVID-19. V lost 2 bases, J lost 3 bases, and 8 bases lay in between. This CDR3 has 13 residues. The germline gives CDR1 MNHEY, CDR2 SVGAGI. TCRdb keeps only in-frame clones here, not all; method: immunoSEQ multiplex PCR. The sample lists some 290,000 clones; around nine tenths were seen once. The V gene is TRBV6-5, the J gene TRBJ2-7; D gene unclear. Sequenced: peripheral blood. The source is a woman aged 30 to 39 with COVID-19, enrolled during active disease. Written as DNA, the CDR3 is TGTGCCAGCAGTTACGGGCTTCGCTACGAGCAGTACTTC. This sequence encodes CASSYGLRYEQYF.